Following are 14 T cell receptor beta chains from one sample sequenced in a study of blood T cell repertoires in COVID-19. The method was immunoSEQ multiplex PCR; TCRdb's version includes in-frame clones alone and lacks a portion of them. The table includes about 250,000 clones, 80% to 90% detected once. The sequenced sample consisted of PBMCs or T cells enriched from blood (not recorded which). These receptors were obtained from a man aged 35 to 55 who had recovered from COVID-19.

V gene TRBV7-9 combines with J gene TRBJ2-7; maybe TRBD1 (6 bases). Germline V gene sequence: CDR1 SEHNR, CDR2 FQNEAQ (reference sequence). The CDR3 consists of 14 residues. Trimming took 1 base from V and 6 from J, leaving 13 bases between them. The CDR3 is CASSLGTGRSEQYF. As DNA, the CDR3 is TGTGCCAGCAGCTTAGGCACAGGGAGAAGCGAGCAGTACTTC.

V usage is TRBV19 and J usage is TRBJ2-1; TRBD2 matches 12 bases. Germline V lookup: CDR1 LNHDA, CDR2 SQIVND (reference sequence). The CDR3 sequence is 19 residues long. V gave up 6 bases and J gave up 2 bases; unmatched junction bases: 14. The chain's CDR3 is CASRPSRLAGGLPYNEQFF. DNA of the CDR3: TGTGCCAGTAGGCCGTCTCGGCTAGCGGGGGGGCTCCCCTACAATGAGCAGTTCTTC.

The chain links TRBV18 to TRBJ1-4; D is unclear. Germline V gene lookup returns CDR1 KGHSH and CDR2 LQKENI. Trimming cost V 3 bases and J 6 bases, with 17 bases left between them. The CDR3 extends over 16 amino acids. The CDR3 is CASSPHPEQLDEKLFF. CDR3 DNA sequence: TGTGCCAGCTCACCTCATCCTGAACAGTTGGATGAAAAACTGTTTTTT.

The chain is built from TRBV4-1 and TRBJ1-5, with 7 bases matching TRBD1. The CDR3 covers 14 residues. V trimming: 0 bases; J trimming: 7 bases; junction bases outside the gene matches: 3. CDR1 and CDR2 from the germline V gene are MGHRA and YSYEKL. The CDR3 loop is CASSQDRGLQPQHF. CDR3 nucleotides: TGCGCCAGCAGCCAAGATAGGGGGCTCCAGCCCCAGCATTTT.

The chain joins TRBV29-1 to TRBJ2-3; 9 bases are a match to TRBD1. Germline lookup yields CDR1 SQVTM and CDR2 ANQGSEA. The CDR3 spans 13 residues. Unmatched junction bases numbered 3, after V lost 4 bases and J lost 4 bases. The CDR3 region is CSVVQGASDTQYF. Here the CDR3 DNA reads TGCAGCGTTGTACAGGGGGCGTCAGATACGCAGTATTTT.

The rearrangement uses TRBV28 and TRBJ2-7; no firm D call. There are 10 residues in the CDR3. Trimming took off 4 bases at V and 7 bases at J, with 5 bases between the two ends. Germline V gene data show CDR1 as MDHEN and CDR2 as SYDVKM. CDR3 nucleotide sequence: TGTGCCAGCAGTTCCCGGGAGCAGTACTTC. Encoded protein: CASSSREQYF.

The rearrangement links TRBV10-3 to TRBJ1-5; D possibly corresponds to TRBD1 (5 bases). Per germline, CDR1 ENHRY and CDR2 SYGVKD. V lost 0 bases and J lost 6, with 12 bases in between. The CDR3 runs 15 residues. The CDR3 DNA sequence: TGTGCCATCAGTGAGTCGGGGGAGCGGGGTCAGCCCCAGCATTTT. It is translated as CAISESGERGQPQHF.

V usage is TRBV27 and J usage is TRBJ2-1; 9 bases are shared with TRBD1. V lost 3 bases and J lost 10; bases outside the gene matches: 13. Germline V gene sequence: CDR1 MNHEY, CDR2 SMNVEV (reference sequence). This CDR3 has 16 amino acids. CDR3 nucleotide sequence: TGTGCCAGCAGTTTGTCCGGGACAGGGCCATGGGGGGAGCAGTTCTTC. Residues: CASSLSGTGPWGEQFF.

In its sample, this clone was seen once. This chain joins TRBV7-2 and TRBJ1-3; TRBD1 matches 7 bases. Trimming at V came to 5 bases and at J to 0 bases, leaving 4 bases not matched to a gene. CDR1 is SGHTA and CDR2 is FQGNSA in the germline V gene. There are 15 residues in the CDR3. The chain's CDR3 is CASSDRVNSGNTIYF. For the CDR3, the DNA is TGTGCCAGCAGCGACAGGGTCAACTCTGGAAACACCATATATTTT.

The genes are TRBV11-3 and TRBJ1-5; D gene unclear. The CDR3 is 18 amino acids. Germline-derived CDR1 and CDR2 are SGHNT and YENEEA. Trimming shortened V by 5 bases and J by 3 bases, and 23 bases separated the two germline ends. The CDR3 spells CASSPERAGLRVNQPQHF. CDR3 coding DNA: TGTGCCAGCAGCCCGGAACGTGCGGGGTTGCGGGTCAATCAGCCCCAGCATTTT.

CDR3 loop: CASSFTGQGASGNTIYF. The CDR3 DNA reads TGTGCCAGCAGCTTTACCGGACAGGGGGCCTCTGGAAACACCATATATTTT. The genes are TRBV7-8 and TRBJ1-3; 11 bases are a match to TRBD1. The CDR3 has 17 amino acids. Germline V gives CDR1 SGHVS, CDR2 FQNEAQ. V was pared by 3 bases and J by 0 bases, with 4 bases of the junction left unmatched.

V usage is TRBV4-1 and J usage is TRBJ2-3; D is unclear. The germline V gene has CDR1 MGHRA and CDR2 YSYEKL. The CDR3 extends over 13 amino acids. V shed 3 bases and J shed 6 bases, with 10 bases lying between them. The CDR3 nucleotides are TGCGCCAGCAGCCACCAAGAGCCGGATACGCAGTATTTT. Translated: CASSHQEPDTQYF.

The chain couples TRBV5-1 to TRBJ1-5, with 8 nucleotides matching TRBD1. Germline lookup yields CDR1 SGHRS and CDR2 YFSETQ. The CDR3 sequence is 15 residues long. J was trimmed by 6 bases and V by 0 bases; bases with no gene match: 5. The DNA for the CDR3 is TGCGCCAGCAGCTTGGGGACAGGGTTCTCTCAGCCCCAGCATTTT. It specifies CASSLGTGFSQPQHF.

V and J are TRBV29-1 and TRBJ2-7; 7 nucleotides line up with TRBD1. Germline CDR1 and CDR2: SQVTM and ANQGSEA. Germline trimming cut 3 bases from V and 2 bases from J; bases unmatched to any gene: 7. The CDR3 runs 14 residues. CDR3 residues: CSVELTGVPYEQYF. DNA for the CDR3: TGCAGCGTTGAGTTAACAGGGGTCCCCTACGAGCAGTACTTC.